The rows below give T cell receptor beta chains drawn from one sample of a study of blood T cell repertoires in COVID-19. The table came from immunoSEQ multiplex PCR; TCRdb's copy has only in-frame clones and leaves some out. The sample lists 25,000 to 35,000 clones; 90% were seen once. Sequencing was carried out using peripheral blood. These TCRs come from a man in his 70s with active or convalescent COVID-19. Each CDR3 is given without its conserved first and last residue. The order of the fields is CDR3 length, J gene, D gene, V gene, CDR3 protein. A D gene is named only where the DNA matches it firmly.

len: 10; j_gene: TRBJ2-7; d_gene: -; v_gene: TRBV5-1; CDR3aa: ASSLDEYEQY
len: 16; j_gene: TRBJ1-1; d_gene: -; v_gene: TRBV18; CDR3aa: ASSPLRTPIGQNTEAF
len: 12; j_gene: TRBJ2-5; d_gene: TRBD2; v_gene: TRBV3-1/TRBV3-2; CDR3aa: ASSLLAGTETQY
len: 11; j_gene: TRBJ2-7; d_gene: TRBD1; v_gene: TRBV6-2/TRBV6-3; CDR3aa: ASSYVRGHEQY
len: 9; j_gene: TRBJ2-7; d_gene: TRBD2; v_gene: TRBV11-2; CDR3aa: ASSRGLVKH
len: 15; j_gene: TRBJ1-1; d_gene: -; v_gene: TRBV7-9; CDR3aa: ASSFVVGTAWNSEAF
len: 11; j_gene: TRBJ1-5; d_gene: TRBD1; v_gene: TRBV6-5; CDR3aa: ASAGQGFQPQH
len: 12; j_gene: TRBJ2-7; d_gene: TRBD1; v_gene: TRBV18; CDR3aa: ASSPGTEKYEQY
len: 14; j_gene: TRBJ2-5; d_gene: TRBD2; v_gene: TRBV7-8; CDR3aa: ASSSPLAGGSETQY
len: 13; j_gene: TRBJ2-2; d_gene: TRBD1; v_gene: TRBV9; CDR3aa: ASSLGQGKTGELF
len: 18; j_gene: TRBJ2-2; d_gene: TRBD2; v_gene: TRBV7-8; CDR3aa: ASSLADSGSAWGNTGELF
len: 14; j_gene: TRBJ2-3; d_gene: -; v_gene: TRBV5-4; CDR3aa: ASSLGGGGNTDTQY
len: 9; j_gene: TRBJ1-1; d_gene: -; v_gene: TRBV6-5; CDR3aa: AILPRTEAF
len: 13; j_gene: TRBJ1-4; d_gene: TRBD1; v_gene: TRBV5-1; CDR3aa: ASSSGTGGNEKLF
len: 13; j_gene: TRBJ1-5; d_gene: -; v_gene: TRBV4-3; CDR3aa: ASSQDSETRQPQH
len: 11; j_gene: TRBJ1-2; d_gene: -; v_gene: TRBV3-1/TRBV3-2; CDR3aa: ASSQSGVDGYT
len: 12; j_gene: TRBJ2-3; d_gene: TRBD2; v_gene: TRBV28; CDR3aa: AIAGGAHTDTQY
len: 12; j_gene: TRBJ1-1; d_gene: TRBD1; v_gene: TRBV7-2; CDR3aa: ASSIDRGHTEAF
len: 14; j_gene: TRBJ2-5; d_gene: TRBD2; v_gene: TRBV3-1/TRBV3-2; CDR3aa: ASSQGGRLAGETQY
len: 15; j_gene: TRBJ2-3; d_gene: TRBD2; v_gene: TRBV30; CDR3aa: AWRLAGYPRSTDTQY
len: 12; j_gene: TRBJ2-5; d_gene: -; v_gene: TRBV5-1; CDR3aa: ASSLNSVTETQY
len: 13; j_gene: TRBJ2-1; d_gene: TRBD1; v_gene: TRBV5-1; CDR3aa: ASTPVGQGVSEQF
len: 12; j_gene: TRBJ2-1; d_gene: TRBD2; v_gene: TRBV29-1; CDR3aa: SARLSGRDNEQF
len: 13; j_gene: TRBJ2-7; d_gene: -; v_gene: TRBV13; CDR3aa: ASSAPGPGAYEQY
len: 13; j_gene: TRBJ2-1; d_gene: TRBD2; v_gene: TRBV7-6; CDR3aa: ASSLEVAGGNEQF
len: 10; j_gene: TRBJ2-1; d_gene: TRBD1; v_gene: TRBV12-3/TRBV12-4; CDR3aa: ASSYRGNEQF
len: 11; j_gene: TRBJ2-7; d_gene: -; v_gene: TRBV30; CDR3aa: AWSPKTVLEQY
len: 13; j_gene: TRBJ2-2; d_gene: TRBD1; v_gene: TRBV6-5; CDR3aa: ASRPGTGYTGELF
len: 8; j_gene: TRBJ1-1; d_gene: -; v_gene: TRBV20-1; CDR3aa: SAESSEAF
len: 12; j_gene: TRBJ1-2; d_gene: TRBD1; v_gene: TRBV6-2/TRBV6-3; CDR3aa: ASSYGQGGHGYT
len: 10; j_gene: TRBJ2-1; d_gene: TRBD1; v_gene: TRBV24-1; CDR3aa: ATSDTDRAQF
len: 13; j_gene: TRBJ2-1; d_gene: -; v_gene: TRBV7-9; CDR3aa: ASSLPVISYNEQF
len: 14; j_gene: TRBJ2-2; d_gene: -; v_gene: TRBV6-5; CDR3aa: ASSYLGALGTGELF
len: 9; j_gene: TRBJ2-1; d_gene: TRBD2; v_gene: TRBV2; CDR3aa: ASSQTSEQF
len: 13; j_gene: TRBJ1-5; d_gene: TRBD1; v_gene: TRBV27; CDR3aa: ASSLVGTVGQPQH
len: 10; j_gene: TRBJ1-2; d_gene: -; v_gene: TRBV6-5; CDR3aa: ASSYRGYGYT
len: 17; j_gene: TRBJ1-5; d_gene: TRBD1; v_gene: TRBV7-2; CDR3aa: ASSLAGDRGRMSNQPQH
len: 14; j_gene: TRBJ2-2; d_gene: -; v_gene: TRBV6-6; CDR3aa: ASSYQIAPNTGELF
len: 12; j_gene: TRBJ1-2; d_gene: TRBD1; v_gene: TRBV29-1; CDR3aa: SVGLGGALGGYT
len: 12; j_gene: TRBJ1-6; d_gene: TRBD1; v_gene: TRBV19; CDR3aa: ASTETGDASPLH
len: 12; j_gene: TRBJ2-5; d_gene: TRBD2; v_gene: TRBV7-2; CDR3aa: ASSPPGLGGTQY
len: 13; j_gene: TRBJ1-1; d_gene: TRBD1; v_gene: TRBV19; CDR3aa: ASSTGTGGHTEAF
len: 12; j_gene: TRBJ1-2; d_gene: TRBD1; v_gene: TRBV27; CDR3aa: ASRRQGVDYGYT